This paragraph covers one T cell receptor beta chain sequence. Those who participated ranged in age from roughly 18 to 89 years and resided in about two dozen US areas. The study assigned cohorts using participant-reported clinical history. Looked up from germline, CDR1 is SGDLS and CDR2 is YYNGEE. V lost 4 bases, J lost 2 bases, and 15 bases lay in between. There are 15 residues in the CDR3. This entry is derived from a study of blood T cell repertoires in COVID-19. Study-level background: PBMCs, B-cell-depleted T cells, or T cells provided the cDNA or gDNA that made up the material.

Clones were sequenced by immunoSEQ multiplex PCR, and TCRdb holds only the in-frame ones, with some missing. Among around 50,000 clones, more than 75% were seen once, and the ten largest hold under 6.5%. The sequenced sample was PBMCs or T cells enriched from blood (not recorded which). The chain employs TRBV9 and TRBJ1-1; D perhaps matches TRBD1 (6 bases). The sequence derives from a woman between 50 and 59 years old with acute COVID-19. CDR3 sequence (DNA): TGTGCCAGCAGCTTAAGTGGGACAACAAACACTGAAGCTTTCTTT. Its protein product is CASSLSGTTNTEAFF.